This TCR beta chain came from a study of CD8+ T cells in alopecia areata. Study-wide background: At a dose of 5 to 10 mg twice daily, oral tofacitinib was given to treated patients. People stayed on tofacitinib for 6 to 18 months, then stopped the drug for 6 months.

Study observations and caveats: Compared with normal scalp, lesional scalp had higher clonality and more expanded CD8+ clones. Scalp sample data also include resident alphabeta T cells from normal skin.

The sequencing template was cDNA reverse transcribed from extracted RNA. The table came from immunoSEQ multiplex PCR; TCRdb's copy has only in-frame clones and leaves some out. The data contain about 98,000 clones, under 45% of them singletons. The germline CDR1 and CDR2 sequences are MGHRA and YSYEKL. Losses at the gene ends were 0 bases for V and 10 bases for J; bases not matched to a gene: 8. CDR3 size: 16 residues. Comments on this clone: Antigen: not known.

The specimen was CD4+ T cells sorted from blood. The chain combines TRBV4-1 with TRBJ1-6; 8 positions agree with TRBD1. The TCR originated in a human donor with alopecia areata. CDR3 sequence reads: CASSQDGQGLRSPLHF. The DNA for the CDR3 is TGCGCCAGCAGCCAAGATGGACAGGGTCTAAGGTCACCCCTCCACTTT.